The clone carrying this T cell receptor beta chain was found once. Its target is unknown. The sample originates from a study of T cell responses to AZD1222 COVID-19 vaccine. Study-level findings and limits: Of the AZD1222 recipients, only 5 to 7 were seropositive at baseline. At 160-218 and 743-854, vaccine-associated CD4 TCRs were dominant, and they spanned spike. The donor group comprised mostly white British people and more females; the analysis possibly underestimated clonal diversity. Breadth and depth of Spike-specific TCRs rose after two AZD1222 doses.

Looked up from germline, CDR1 is GTSNPN and CDR2 is SVGIG (reference sequence). V lost 4 bases and J 6 bases, leaving 25 bases between the germline ends. The CDR3 extends over 18 amino acids. Assay used: immunoSEQ multiplex PCR; TCRdb lists only in-frame clones, some missing. Among some 92,000 clones listed, roughly nine tenths were seen once. J is TRBJ1-6 and V is TRBV30; D may be TRBD1 (6 bases). Sequenced material: peripheral blood, taken on day 0 of AZD1222 vaccination. This receptor was taken from an adult in good health. The CDR3 nucleotides are TGTGCCTGGAACAACCCACTCTTTTGGGGGGCTCGTAATTCACCCCTCCACTTT. It yields the protein CAWNNPLFWGARNSPLHF. Supplemented by reference TRBV30 and TRBJ1-6, the full variable domain reads SQTIHQWPATLVQPVGSPLSLECTVEGTSNPNLYWYRQAAGRGLQLLFYSVGIGQISSEVPQNLSASRPQDRQFILSSKKLLLSDSGFYLCAWNNPLFWGARNSPLHFGNGTRLTVT.